This T cell receptor beta chain comes out of a study of T cell repertoires in cytomegalovirus infection. Study summary: The public TCR beta signatures pointed to both CMV infection and matching HLA type.

Trimming removed 0 bases from V and 5 bases from J, with 13 bases in between. The CDR3 loop spans 15 amino acids. CDR1 WSHSY and CDR2 SAAADI come from the germline V gene. One entry per CDR3 protein, called by TCRdb with MiXCR from the reads. This table has approximately 770,000 distinct CDR3 sequences, just under 30% appearing once. This clonotype occurred many times. No antigen is known for it. The specimen was cultured CD8+ T cells from PBMCs, collected from culture after CMV antigen stimulation. The rearrangement links TRBV10-2 to TRBJ1-1; D may be TRBD1 (5 bases). The receptor was isolated from a human donor in good health (CMV status not recorded). Some clones in this sample may be carry-over from other donors' samples. The CDR3 reads CASSESMARGTEAFF. As DNA, the CDR3 is TGCGCCAGCAGTGAGTCGATGGCACGGGGGACTGAAGCTTTCTTT.